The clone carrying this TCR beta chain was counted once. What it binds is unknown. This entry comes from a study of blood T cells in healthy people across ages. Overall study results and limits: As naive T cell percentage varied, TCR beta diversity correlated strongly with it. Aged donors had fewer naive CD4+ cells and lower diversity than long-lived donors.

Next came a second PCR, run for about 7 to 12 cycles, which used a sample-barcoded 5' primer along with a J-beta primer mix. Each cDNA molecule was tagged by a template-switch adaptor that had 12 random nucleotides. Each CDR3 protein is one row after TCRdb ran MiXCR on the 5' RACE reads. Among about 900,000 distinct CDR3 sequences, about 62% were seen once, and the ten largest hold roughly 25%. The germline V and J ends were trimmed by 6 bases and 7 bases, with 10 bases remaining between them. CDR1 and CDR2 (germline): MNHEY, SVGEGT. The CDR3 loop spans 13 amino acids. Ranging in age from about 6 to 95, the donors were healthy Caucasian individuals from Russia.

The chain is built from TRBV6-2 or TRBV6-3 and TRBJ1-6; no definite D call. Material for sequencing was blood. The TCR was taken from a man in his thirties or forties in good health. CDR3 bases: TGTGCCAGCAGAATCGACGGGAATTCACCCCTCCACTTT. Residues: CASRIDGNSPLHF.